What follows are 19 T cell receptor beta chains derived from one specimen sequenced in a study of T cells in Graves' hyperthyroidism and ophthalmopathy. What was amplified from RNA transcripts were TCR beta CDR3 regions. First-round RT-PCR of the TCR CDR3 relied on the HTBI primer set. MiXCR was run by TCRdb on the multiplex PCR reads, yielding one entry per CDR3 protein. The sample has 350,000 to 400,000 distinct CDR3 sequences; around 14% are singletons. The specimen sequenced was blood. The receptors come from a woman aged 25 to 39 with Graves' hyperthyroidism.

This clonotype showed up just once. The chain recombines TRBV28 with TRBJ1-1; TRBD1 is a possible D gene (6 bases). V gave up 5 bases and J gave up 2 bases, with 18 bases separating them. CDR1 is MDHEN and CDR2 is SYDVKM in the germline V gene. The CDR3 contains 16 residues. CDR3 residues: CASSATGLRGNTEAFF. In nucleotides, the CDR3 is TGTGCCAGCAGTGCTACAGGGTTGCGGGGAAACACTGAAGCTTTCTTT.

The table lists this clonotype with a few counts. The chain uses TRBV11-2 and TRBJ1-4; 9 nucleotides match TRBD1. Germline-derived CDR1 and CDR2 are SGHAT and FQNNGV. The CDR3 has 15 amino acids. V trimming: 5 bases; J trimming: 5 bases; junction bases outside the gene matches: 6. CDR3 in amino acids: CASSRTGTGNEKLFF. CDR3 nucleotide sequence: TGTGCCAGCAGCCGAACCGGGACAGGGAATGAAAAACTGTTTTTT.

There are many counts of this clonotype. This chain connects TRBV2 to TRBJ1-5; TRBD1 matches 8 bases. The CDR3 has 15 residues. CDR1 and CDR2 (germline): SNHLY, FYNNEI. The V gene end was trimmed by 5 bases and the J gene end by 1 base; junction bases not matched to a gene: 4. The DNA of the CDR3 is TGTGCCAGCAGTCGGGACAGGCAGAGCAATCAGCCCCAGCATTTT. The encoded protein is CASSRDRQSNQPQHF. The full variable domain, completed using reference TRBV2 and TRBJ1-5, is EPEVTQTPSHQVTQMGQEVILRCVPISNHLYFYWYRQILGQKVEFLVSFYNNEISEKSEIFDDQFSVERPDGSNFTLKIRSTKLEDSAMYFCASSRDRQSNQPQHFGDGTRLSIL.

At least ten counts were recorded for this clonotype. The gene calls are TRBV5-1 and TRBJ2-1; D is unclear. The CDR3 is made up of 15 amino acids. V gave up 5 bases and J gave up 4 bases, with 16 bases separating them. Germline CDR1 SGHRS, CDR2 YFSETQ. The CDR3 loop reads CASSGDSQAYNEQFF. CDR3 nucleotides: TGCGCCAGCAGTGGAGATAGTCAGGCTTACAATGAGCAGTTCTTC.

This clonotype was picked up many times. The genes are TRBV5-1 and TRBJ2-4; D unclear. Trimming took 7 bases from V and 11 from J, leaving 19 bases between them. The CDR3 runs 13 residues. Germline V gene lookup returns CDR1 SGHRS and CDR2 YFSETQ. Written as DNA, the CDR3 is TGCGCCAGCGGCAGGACCCCGTCTGAGTTTCAGTACTTC. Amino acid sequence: CASGRTPSEFQYF.

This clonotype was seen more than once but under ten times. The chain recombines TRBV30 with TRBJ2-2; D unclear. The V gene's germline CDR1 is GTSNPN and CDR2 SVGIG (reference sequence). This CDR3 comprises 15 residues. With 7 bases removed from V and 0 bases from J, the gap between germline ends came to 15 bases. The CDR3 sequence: CAFLQTAPNTGELFF. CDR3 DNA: TGTGCCTTCCTCCAGACTGCCCCGAACACCGGGGAGCTGTTTTTT.

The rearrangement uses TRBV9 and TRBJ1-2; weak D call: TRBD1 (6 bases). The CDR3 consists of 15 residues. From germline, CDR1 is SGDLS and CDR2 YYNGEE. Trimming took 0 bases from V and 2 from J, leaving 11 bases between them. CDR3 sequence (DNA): TGTGCCAGCAGCGTAGGACAGGACTTCAACTATGGCTACACCTTC. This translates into CASSVGQDFNYGYTF.

CDR3: CSEHRDRNYNEQFF. CDR3 bases: TGCAGCGAACACCGGGACAGGAATTACAATGAGCAGTTCTTC. The J gene is TRBJ2-1, the V gene TRBV29-1, with 8 bases lining up with TRBD1. V shed 7 bases and J 4 bases; nucleotides not matched to a gene: 9. The CDR3 consists of 14 residues. CDR1 and CDR2 (germline): SQVTM, ANQGSEA.

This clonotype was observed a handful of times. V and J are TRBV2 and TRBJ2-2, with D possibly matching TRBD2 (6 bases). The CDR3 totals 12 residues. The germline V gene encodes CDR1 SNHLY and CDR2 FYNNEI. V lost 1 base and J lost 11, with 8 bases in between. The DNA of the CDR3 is TGTGCCAGCAGTGAAGAGGACTACGAGCTGTTTTTT. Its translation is CASSEEDYELFF.

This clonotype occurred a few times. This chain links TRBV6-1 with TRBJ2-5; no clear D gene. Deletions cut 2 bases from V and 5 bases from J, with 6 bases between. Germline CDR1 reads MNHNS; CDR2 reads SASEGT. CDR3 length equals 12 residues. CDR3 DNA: TGTGCCAGCAGTGAAAGACGGGAGACCCAGTACTTC. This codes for CASSERRETQYF.

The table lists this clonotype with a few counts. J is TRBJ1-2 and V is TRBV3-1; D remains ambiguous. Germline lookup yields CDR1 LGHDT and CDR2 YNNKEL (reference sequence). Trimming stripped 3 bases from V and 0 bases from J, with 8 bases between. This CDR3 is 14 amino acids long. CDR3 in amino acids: CASSHRGANYGYTF. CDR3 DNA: TGTGCCAGCAGCCACAGAGGAGCTAACTATGGCTACACCTTC.

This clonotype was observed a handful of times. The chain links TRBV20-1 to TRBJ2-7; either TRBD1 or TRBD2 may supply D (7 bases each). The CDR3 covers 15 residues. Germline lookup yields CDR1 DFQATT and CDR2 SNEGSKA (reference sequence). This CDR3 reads CRPRGLAETTYEQYF. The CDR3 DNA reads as TGCAGACCTAGGGGGCTAGCGGAGACTACCTACGAGCAGTACTTC.

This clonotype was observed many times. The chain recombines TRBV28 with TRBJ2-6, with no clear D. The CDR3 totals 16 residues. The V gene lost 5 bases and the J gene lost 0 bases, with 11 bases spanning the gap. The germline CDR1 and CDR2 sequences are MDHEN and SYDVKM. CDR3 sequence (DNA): TGTGCCAGCAGTGGGCCTTCGAGCTCTGGGGCCAACGTCCTGACTTTC. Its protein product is CASSGPSSSGANVLTF.

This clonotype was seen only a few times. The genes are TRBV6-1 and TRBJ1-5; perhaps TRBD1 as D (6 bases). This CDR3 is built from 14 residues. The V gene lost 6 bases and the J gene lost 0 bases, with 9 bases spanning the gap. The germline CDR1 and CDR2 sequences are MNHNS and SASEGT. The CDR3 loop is CASRKGVSNQPQHF. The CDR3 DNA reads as TGTGCCAGCAGGAAGGGGGTTAGCAATCAGCCCCAGCATTTT.

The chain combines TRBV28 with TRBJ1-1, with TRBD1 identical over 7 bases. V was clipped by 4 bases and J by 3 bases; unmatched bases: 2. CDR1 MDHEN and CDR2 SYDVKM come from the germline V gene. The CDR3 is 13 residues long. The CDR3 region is CASSSGQDTEAFF. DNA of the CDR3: TGTGCCAGCAGTTCAGGACAGGACACTGAAGCTTTCTTT.

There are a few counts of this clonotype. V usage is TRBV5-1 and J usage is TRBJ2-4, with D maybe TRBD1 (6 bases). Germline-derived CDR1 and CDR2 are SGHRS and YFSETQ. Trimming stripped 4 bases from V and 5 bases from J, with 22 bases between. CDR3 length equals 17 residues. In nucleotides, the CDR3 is TGCGCCAGCAGCGGGGGCCCGGGGCATCGGGGCCAAAACATTCAGTACTTC. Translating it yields CASSGGPGHRGQNIQYF.

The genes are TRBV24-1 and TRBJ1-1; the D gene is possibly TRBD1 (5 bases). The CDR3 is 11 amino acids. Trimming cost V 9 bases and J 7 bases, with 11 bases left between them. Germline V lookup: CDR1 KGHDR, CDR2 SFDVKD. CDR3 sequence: CATLFRGEAFF. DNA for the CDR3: TGTGCCACCCTATTTAGGGGTGAAGCTTTCTTT.

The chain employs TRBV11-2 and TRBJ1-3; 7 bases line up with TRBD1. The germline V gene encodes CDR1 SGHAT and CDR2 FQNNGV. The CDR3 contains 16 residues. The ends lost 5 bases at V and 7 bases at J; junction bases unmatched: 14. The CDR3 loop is CASSPDQWDSRNTIYF. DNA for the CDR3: TGTGCCAGCAGCCCAGATCAGTGGGACAGTCGGAACACCATATATTTT. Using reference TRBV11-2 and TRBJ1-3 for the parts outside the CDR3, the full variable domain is EAGVAQSPRYKIIEKRQSVAFWCNPISGHATLYWYQQILGQGPKLLIQFQNNGVVDDSQLPKDRFSAERLKGVDSTLKIQPAKLEDSAVYLCASSPDQWDSRNTIYFGEGSWLTVV.

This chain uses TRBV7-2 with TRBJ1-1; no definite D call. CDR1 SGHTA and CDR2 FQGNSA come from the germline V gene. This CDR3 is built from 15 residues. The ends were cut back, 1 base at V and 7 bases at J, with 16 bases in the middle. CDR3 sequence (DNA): TGTGCCAGCAGCTTAGTAGGTCCTGCGGAGGATGAAGCTTTCTTT. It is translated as CASSLVGPAEDEAFF.